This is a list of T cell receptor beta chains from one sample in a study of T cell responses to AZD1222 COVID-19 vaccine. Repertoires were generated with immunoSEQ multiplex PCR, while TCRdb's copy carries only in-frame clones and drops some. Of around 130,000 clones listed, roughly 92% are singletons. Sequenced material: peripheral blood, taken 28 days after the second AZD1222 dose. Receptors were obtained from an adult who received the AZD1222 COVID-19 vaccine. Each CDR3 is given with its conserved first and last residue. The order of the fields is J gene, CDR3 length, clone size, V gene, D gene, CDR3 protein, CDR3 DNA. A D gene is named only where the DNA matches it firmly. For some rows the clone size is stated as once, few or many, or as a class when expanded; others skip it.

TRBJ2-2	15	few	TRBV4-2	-	CASSRKTRDTGELFF	TGTGCCAGCAGCCGCAAGACTCGAGACACCGGGGAGCTGTTTTTT
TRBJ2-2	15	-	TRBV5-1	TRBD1	CASSAGTANTGELFF	TGCGCCAGCAGCGCCGGGACAGCGAACACCGGGGAGCTGTTTTTT
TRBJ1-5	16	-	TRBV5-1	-	CASSLAEQGGLRPQHF	TGCGCCAGCAGCTTGGCGGAACAGGGCGGATTGAGGCCCCAGCATTTT
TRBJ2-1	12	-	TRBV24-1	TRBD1	CASRDSYNEQFF	TGTGCCTCCCGGGACAGCTACAATGAGCAGTTCTTC
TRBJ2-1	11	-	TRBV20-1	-	CSASRDNEQFF	TGCAGTGCTAGCAGGGACAATGAGCAGTTCTTC
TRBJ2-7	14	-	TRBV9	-	CASSVDLGSYEQYF	TGTGCCAGCAGCGTAGATTTGGGTTCCTACGAGCAGTACTTC
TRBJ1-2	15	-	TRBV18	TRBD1	CASSPRNDRGYGYTF	TGTGCCAGCTCACCACGGAACGACAGGGGCTATGGCTACACCTTC
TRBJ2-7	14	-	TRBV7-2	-	CASTLGGASYEQYF	TGTGCCAGCACCCTGGGGGGGGCCTCCTACGAGCAGTACTTC
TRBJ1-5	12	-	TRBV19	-	CASSPVYQPQHF	TGTGCCAGTAGTCCAGTTTATCAGCCCCAGCATTTT
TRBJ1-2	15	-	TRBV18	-	CASSPVVQGSHGYTF	TGTGCCAGCTCACCCGTGGTTCAAGGGAGCCATGGCTACACCTTC
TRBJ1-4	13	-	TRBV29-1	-	CSVAPQHNEKLFF	TGCAGCGTGGCCCCGCAACATAATGAAAAACTGTTTTTT
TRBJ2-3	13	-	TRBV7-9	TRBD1	CASSPSGTGETYF	TGTGCCAGCAGCCCAAGCGGGACAGGGGAAACTTATTTT
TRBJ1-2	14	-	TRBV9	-	CASSVEGHSYGYTF	TGTGCCAGCAGCGTAGAGGGACATTCCTATGGCTACACCTTC
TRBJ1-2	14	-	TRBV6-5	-	CASSVGTANYGYTF	TGTGCCAGCTCCGTCGGGACCGCAAACTATGGCTACACCTTC
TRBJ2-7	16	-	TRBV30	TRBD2	CAWSVPSGGVSYEQYF	TGTGCCTGGAGTGTACCTAGCGGGGGGGTATCCTACGAGCAGTACTTC
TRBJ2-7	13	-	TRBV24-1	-	CATSDGGTYEQYF	TGTGCCACCAGTGACGGCGGCACCTACGAGCAGTACTTC
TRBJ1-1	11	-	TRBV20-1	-	CSAKTNTEAFF	TGCAGTGCAAAGACGAACACTGAAGCTTTCTTT
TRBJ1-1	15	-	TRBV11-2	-	CASSFMTDGNTEAFF	TGTGCCAGCAGCTTCATGACCGATGGGAACACTGAAGCTTTCTTT
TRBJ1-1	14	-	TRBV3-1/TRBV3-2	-	CASSHQGRDTEAFF	TGTGCCAGCAGCCATCAGGGGCGGGACACTGAAGCTTTCTTT
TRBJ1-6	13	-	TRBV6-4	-	CASSSSYNSPLHF	TGTGCCAGCAGTAGCTCCTATAATTCACCCCTCCACTTT
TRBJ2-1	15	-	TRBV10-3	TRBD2	CAISEIAGGGGEQFF	TGTGCCATCAGTGAGATAGCGGGGGGTGGAGGTGAGCAGTTCTTC
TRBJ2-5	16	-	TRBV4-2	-	CASSQVDRLVEETQYF	TGTGCCAGCAGCCAAGTTGACCGACTAGTGGAAGAGACCCAGTACTTC
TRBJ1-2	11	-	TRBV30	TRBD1	CAWTGGRGYTF	TGTGCCTGGACAGGGGGTAGAGGCTACACCTTC
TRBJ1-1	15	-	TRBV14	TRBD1	CASSLLGTGSTEAFF	TGTGCCAGCAGCCTTCTCGGGACAGGGAGCACTGAAGCTTTCTTT
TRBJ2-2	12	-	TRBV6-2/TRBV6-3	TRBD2	CASSRGAGELFF	TGTGCCAGCAGTCGGGGGGCCGGGGAGCTGTTTTTT
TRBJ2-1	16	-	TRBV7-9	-	CASPLSAGVSNDEQFF	TGTGCCAGCCCCTTGTCCGCCGGGGTTTCGAACGATGAGCAGTTCTTC
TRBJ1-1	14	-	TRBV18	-	CASSPGTLNTEAFF	TGTGCCAGCTCACCGGGGACTTTGAACACTGAAGCTTTCTTT
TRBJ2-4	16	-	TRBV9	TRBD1	CASSARTGASKNIQYF	TGTGCCAGCAGCGCTCGGACAGGGGCTTCCAAAAACATTCAGTACTTC
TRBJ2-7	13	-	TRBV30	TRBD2	CAWSVSSGGLPYF	TGTGCCTGGAGTGTATCTAGCGGGGGCCTACCGTACTTC
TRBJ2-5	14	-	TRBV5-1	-	CASSPLGRGETQYF	TGCGCCAGCAGCCCTCTGGGGAGAGGAGAGACCCAGTACTTC
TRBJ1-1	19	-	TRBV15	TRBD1	CATSRGRGQGRGKTDEAFF	TGTGCCACCAGCAGAGGCCGCGGACAGGGAAGAGGGAAAACGGATGAAGCTTTCTTT
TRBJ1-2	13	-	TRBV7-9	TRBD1	CASSRDSRDDYTF	TGTGCCAGCAGCCGGGACAGCAGGGATGACTACACCTTC
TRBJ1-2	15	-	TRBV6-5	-	CASSYPASGARGYTF	TGTGCCAGCAGTTACCCAGCGTCGGGGGCGCGTGGCTACACCTTC
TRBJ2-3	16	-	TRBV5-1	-	CASSLAGGGSTDTQYF	TGCGCCAGCAGCTTGGCCGGTGGCGGAAGCACAGATACGCAGTATTTT
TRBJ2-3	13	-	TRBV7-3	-	CASSGGGTDTQYF	TGTGCCAGCAGTGGCGGGGGCACAGATACGCAGTATTTT
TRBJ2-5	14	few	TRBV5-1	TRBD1	CASSFRTGKETQYF	TGCGCCAGCAGCTTTCGGACAGGAAAAGAGACCCAGTACTTC
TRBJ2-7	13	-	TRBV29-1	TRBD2	CSVRTSVTYEQYF	TGCAGCGTAAGGACTAGCGTAACCTACGAGCAGTACTTC
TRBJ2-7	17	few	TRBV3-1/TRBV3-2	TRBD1	CASSHLPRTGESHEQYF	TGTGCCAGCAGCCATTTACCAAGGACAGGGGAGTCCCACGAGCAGTACTTC
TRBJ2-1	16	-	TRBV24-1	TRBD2	CATSDTGTSGMNEQFF	TGTGCCACCAGTGACACCGGGACTAGCGGGATGAATGAGCAGTTCTTC
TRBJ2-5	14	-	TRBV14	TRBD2	CASSQTWGREAQYF	TGTGCCAGCAGCCAAACGTGGGGCCGGGAGGCCCAGTACTTC
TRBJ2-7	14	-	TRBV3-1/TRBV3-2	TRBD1	CASSQRGGEGEQYF	TGTGCCAGCAGCCAAAGAGGGGGCGAGGGCGAGCAGTACTTC
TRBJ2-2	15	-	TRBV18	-	CASSPGRGNTGELFF	TGTGCCAGCTCACCGGGGCGGGGGAACACCGGGGAGCTGTTTTTT
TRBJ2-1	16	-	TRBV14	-	CASSQDLPQSYNEQFF	TGTGCCAGCAGCCAAGATTTGCCTCAATCCTACAATGAGCAGTTCTTC
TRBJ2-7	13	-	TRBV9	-	CASSVAPGGEQYF	TGTGCCAGCAGCGTAGCACCGGGTGGCGAGCAGTACTTC
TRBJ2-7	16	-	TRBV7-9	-	CASSVAIEPRIWEQYF	TGTGCCAGCAGCGTAGCCATCGAGCCCAGGATCTGGGAGCAGTACTTC
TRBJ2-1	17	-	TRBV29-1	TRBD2	CSVPGRETSGSYNEQFF	TGCAGCGTCCCCGGGAGAGAGACTAGCGGGAGCTACAATGAGCAGTTCTTC
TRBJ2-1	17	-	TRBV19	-	CASSIGIGTPAYNEQFF	TGTGCCAGTAGTATAGGGATTGGGACCCCGGCCTACAATGAGCAGTTCTTC
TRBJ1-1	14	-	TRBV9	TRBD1	CASSFRGQGAEAFF	TGTGCCAGCAGCTTCCGCGGACAGGGCGCTGAAGCTTTCTTT